The 29 T cell receptor beta chains in this list originate from one sample, sequenced in a study of CD8 T cells in Susac syndrome. With random hexamers, reverse transcription was performed on about 0.45 to 1 ug of RNA. TCRdb re-called the immunoSEQ multiplex PCR reads through MiXCR, storing one row per CDR3 protein. The sample records a few hundred thousand distinct CDR3 sequences, 95% being singletons. The sample comprised CD4+ T cells from PBMCs. The receptors here all came from a human donor with multiple sclerosis.

The genes are TRBV3-1 and TRBJ2-3, with 10 bases identical to TRBD2. This CDR3 is 15 amino acids long. Germline CDR1 and CDR2: LGHDT and YNNKEL (reference sequence). V lost 3 bases and J lost 5; bases outside the gene matches: 5. The CDR3 DNA sequence: TGTGCCAGCAGCCACTCTAGCGGGGGTCGAGATACGCAGTATTTT. Translation: CASSHSSGGRDTQYF.

The J gene is TRBJ1-2, the V gene TRBV11-2, with a weak D call TRBD1 (5 bases). V was cut by 5 bases and J by 6 bases, with 13 bases left in between. Per germline, CDR1 SGHAT and CDR2 FQNNGV. This CDR3 spans 13 amino acids. The CDR3 bases are TGTGCCAGCAGCCCCCGCGAGGGGCATGGCTACACCTTC. Its translation is CASSPREGHGYTF.

The chain links TRBV20-1 to TRBJ2-3; the match to TRBD2 covers 7 bases. The CDR3 is 15 residues long. The V gene's germline CDR1 is DFQATT and CDR2 SNEGSKA (reference sequence). V shed 6 bases, J shed 2 bases, and the junction held 11 bases outside the gene matches. The CDR3 region has the DNA TGCAGTGCCACGGACTTTAGCGGGTTCACAGATACGCAGTATTTT. It specifies CSATDFSGFTDTQYF.

The rearrangement uses TRBV20-1 and TRBJ2-3; 8 positions match TRBD2. With V trimmed by 6 bases and J by 7 bases, 12 bases remained unmatched. There are 14 residues in the CDR3. Germline assignment: CDR1 DFQATT and CDR2 SNEGSKA (reference sequence). The CDR3 sequence: CSAPDRTSPYTQYF. The CDR3, as DNA: TGCAGTGCACCGGACCGGACTAGCCCCTATACGCAGTATTTT.

This rearrangement joins TRBV9 to TRBJ2-1, with D tentatively TRBD1 (6 bases). Trimming took off 0 bases at V and 5 bases at J, with 18 bases between the two ends. Germline-derived CDR1 and CDR2 are SGDLS and YYNGEE. The CDR3 sequence is 17 residues long. DNA for the CDR3: TGTGCCAGCAGCGTAGGTACTACCAGAGGGGGTAACAATGAGCAGTTCTTC. The encoded protein is CASSVGTTRGGNNEQFF.

This chain links TRBV20-1 with TRBJ2-3, with D maybe TRBD1 (6 bases). This CDR3 is 15 amino acids long. The germline V gene has CDR1 DFQATT and CDR2 SNEGSKA (reference sequence). Trimming took off 4 bases at V and 3 bases at J, with 17 bases between the two ends. In DNA form, the CDR3 reads TGCAGTGCTACCAAACCTACAGGGAGTACAGATACGCAGTATTTT. This gives the protein CSATKPTGSTDTQYF.

V usage is TRBV2 and J usage is TRBJ2-1; 7 bases align to TRBD2. Germline CDR1 SNHLY, CDR2 FYNNEI. The CDR3 is 14 amino acids. After removal of 10 bases from V and 2 bases from J, the junction contained 8 bases not matched to a gene. CDR3 sequence: CATGGRGTYNEQFF. The CDR3 DNA is TGTGCCACCGGGGGGAGGGGTACCTACAATGAGCAGTTCTTC.

V gene TRBV18 combines with J gene TRBJ2-5; no reliable D call. The V gene's germline CDR1 is KGHSH and CDR2 LQKENI. V was shortened by 2 bases and J by 5 bases, with 12 bases between the two germline ends. CDR3 length equals 14 residues. CDR3 in amino acids: CASSPGYGRETQYF. In nucleotides, the CDR3 is TGTGCCAGCTCACCAGGCTACGGCAGGGAGACCCAGTACTTC.

The rearrangement joins TRBV3-1 to TRBJ2-1, with TRBD2 matching 7 bases. The CDR3 contains 15 residues. Per germline, CDR1 LGHDT and CDR2 YNNKEL (reference sequence). Unmatched junction bases numbered 3, after V lost 4 bases and J lost 0 bases. The CDR3 here is CASSPSGDSYNEQFF. CDR3 DNA sequence: TGTGCCAGCAGCCCTAGCGGCGACTCCTACAATGAGCAGTTCTTC.

The chain combines TRBV15 with TRBJ2-1; no clear D gene. Trimming removed 7 bases at V and 2 bases at J, with 12 bases between. Germline V lookup: CDR1 LNHNV, CDR2 YYDKDF (reference sequence). The CDR3 sequence is 14 residues long. For the CDR3, the DNA is TGTGCCACCAATCCAACAGCTACCTACAATGAGCAGTTCTTC. Translated: CATNPTATYNEQFF.

The chain recombines TRBV30 with TRBJ2-3; D not certain. Germline CDR1 is GTSNPN and CDR2 is SVGIG (reference sequence). The CDR3 has 11 residues. V shed 3 bases and J shed 4 bases, with 5 bases lying between them. The CDR3 sequence is CAWRWADTQYF. Written as DNA, the CDR3 is TGTGCCTGGAGGTGGGCAGATACGCAGTATTTT.

The V and J genes are TRBV2 and TRBJ2-2; TRBD2 matches at 8 bases. This CDR3 region has 14 residues. From germline, CDR1 is SNHLY and CDR2 FYNNEI. The trim removed 6 bases at V and 2 bases at J, leaving 2 bases unmatched. The CDR3 DNA reads as TGTGCCAGCAGAAGCGGGAGTAACACCGGGGAGCTGTTTTTT. It codes for CASRSGSNTGELFF.

The CDR3 sequence is CASSWRAGFDEQYF. The CDR3 nucleotides read TGCGCCAGCAGCTGGAGAGCGGGATTCGACGAGCAGTACTTC. V is TRBV5-1 and J is TRBJ2-7, with 7 bases lining up with TRBD2. The germline V gene encodes CDR1 SGHRS and CDR2 YFSETQ. The trim removed 3 bases at V and 5 bases at J, leaving 8 bases unmatched. The CDR3 is 14 residues long.

This rearrangement joins TRBV18 to TRBJ1-1, with D unresolved. Germline CDR1 reads KGHSH; CDR2 reads LQKENI. Trimming cost V 3 bases and J 1 base, with 9 bases left between them. The CDR3 runs 14 residues. The CDR3 DNA follows: TGTGCCAGCTCACCTACGGCCTCGAACACTGAAGCTTTCTTT. This gives the protein CASSPTASNTEAFF.

The chain has TRBV29-1 and TRBJ2-3; no reliable D call. This CDR3 has 13 residues. Germline V gene data show CDR1 as SQVTM and CDR2 as ANQGSEA. Deletions cut 5 bases from V and 1 base from J, with 10 bases between. The CDR3 region is CSVLVRGTDTQYF. Written as DNA, the CDR3 is TGCAGCGTTTTGGTGCGAGGCACAGATACGCAGTATTTT.

This chain connects TRBV15 to TRBJ1-5; 10 nucleotides line up with TRBD1. Germline trimming cut 0 bases from V and 6 bases from J; bases unmatched to any gene: 5. The V gene's germline CDR1 is LNHNV and CDR2 YYDKDF (reference sequence). This CDR3 has 16 residues. This chain's CDR3 is CATSRDRTGGSQPQHF. CDR3 nucleotide sequence: TGTGCCACCAGCAGAGATAGGACAGGGGGGAGTCAGCCCCAGCATTTT. The full variable domain, rest sourced from reference TRBV15 and TRBJ1-5, is DAMVIQNPRYQVTQFGKPVTLSCSQTLNHNVMYWYQQKSSQAPKLLFHYYDKDFNNEADTPDNFQSRRPNTSFCFLDIRSPGLGDTAMYLCATSRDRTGGSQPQHFGDGTRLSIL.

This rearrangement joins TRBV12-3 or TRBV12-4 to TRBJ2-1, with D perhaps matching TRBD1 or TRBD2 (6 bases each). Trimming took off 7 bases at V and 7 bases at J, with 14 bases between the two ends. This CDR3 comprises 13 residues. Here the CDR3 reads CASTLRGANEQFF. Here the CDR3 DNA reads TGTGCCAGCACCCTGAGGGGGGCAAATGAGCAGTTCTTC.

The J gene is TRBJ1-2, the V gene TRBV6-2 or TRBV6-3; D gene unclear. The CDR3 is 13 residues long. Germline assignment: CDR1 MNHEY and CDR2 SVGEGT. The germline V and J ends were trimmed by 5 bases and 4 bases, with 11 bases remaining between them. The chain's CDR3 is CASSPDARYGYTF. The CDR3 region has the DNA TGTGCCAGCAGTCCGGACGCCCGCTATGGCTACACCTTC.

The rearrangement uses TRBV12-3 or TRBV12-4 and TRBJ2-1; the D is unclear. The CDR3 sequence is 15 residues long. V gave up 6 bases and J gave up 2 bases, with 14 bases separating them. The CDR3 loop reads CASRVRLITYNEQFF. The CDR3 DNA reads as TGTGCCAGCAGAGTTAGGCTAATCACCTACAATGAGCAGTTCTTC.

CDR3 loop: CASQTQRRSSYEQYF. In DNA, the CDR3 is TGTGCCAGTCAGACCCAAAGACGGTCGTCCTACGAGCAGTACTTC. The chain carries TRBV27 and TRBJ2-7; D unresolved. Trimming left V 9 bases short and J 1 base short, with 19 bases between. CDR3 length: 15 residues. Germline lookup yields CDR1 MNHEY and CDR2 SMNVEV (reference sequence).

This sequence joins TRBV6-1 and TRBJ2-2; D tentatively fits TRBD1 or TRBD2 (6 bases each). Trimming pared 5 bases from V and 0 bases from J, leaving 16 bases between. This CDR3 spans 17 amino acids. Germline CDR1 MNHNS, CDR2 SASEGT. CDR3 sequence (DNA): TGTGCCAGCAGTAGGGGGGACAAACGACCGAACACCGGGGAGCTGTTTTTT. Translating gives CASSRGDKRPNTGELFF.

The genes are TRBV29-1 and TRBJ2-7; TRBD1 matches 9 bases. Germline CDR1 reads SQVTM; CDR2 reads ANQGSEA. The CDR3 length is 12 residues. V was clipped by 3 bases and J by 7 bases; unmatched bases: 4. The CDR3 sequence is CSVESGTGEQYF. The DNA of the CDR3 is TGCAGCGTTGAGTCAGGGACAGGGGAGCAGTACTTC.

V and J are TRBV14 and TRBJ2-7, with TRBD1 matching over 8 bases. V shed 2 bases, J shed 1 base, and the junction held 4 bases outside the gene matches. There are 15 residues in the CDR3. CDR1 SGHDN and CDR2 FVKESK come from the germline V gene. CDR3 protein: CASSQWGTGSYEQYF. CDR3 sequence (DNA): TGTGCCAGCAGCCAATGGGGGACAGGTTCCTACGAGCAGTACTTC.

The V gene is TRBV20-1, the J gene TRBJ2-7; 10 positions agree with TRBD2. Per the germline V gene, CDR1 is DFQATT and CDR2 is SNEGSKA (reference sequence). The CDR3 loop spans 17 amino acids. The V and J ends lost 3 bases and 3 bases, in that order; junction bases with no gene match: 14. The CDR3 loop is CSARGHAGGLASYEQYF. CDR3 in DNA: TGCAGTGCTAGGGGTCATGCCGGGGGACTAGCGAGCTACGAGCAGTACTTC.

The chain has TRBV20-1 and TRBJ1-2; D is uncertain. The CDR3 is made up of 14 amino acids. Germline-derived CDR1 and CDR2 are DFQATT and SNEGSKA (reference sequence). The V and J ends lost 0 bases and 2 bases respectively, with 10 bases between them. The CDR3 DNA is TGCAGTGCTAGAGATGGACGGGCGAACTATGGCTACACCTTC. Translation gives CSARDGRANYGYTF.

This clonotype was counted a single time. The chain links TRBV2 to TRBJ1-5; weak D call: TRBD1 (5 bases). V lost 6 bases to trimming and J lost 0 bases, with 12 bases between them. Germline lookup yields CDR1 SNHLY and CDR2 FYNNEI. The CDR3 has 15 amino acids. The CDR3 here is CASRMEGFSNQPQHF. The CDR3 DNA sequence: TGTGCCAGCAGGATGGAGGGGTTTAGCAATCAGCCCCAGCATTTT.

The chain is built from TRBV7-2 and TRBJ1-5; 8 bases are a match to TRBD1. The CDR3 totals 15 residues. Germline V CDR1 and CDR2: SGHTA, FQGNSA. Germline trimming cut 5 bases from V and 1 base from J; bases unmatched to any gene: 4. The CDR3 sequence: CASSLRTGSNQPQHF. DNA of the CDR3: TGTGCCAGCAGCCTCAGGACAGGGAGCAATCAGCCCCAGCATTTT.

The rearrangement links TRBV27 to TRBJ2-3, with 7 bases fitting TRBD2. The V gene's germline CDR1 is MNHEY and CDR2 SMNVEV (reference sequence). This CDR3 has 15 amino acids. V lost 4 bases and J lost 0; bases outside the gene matches: 4. In DNA, the CDR3 is TGTGCCAGCAGTTACCTAGCGGTGAGCACAGATACGCAGTATTTT. Translated, it gives CASSYLAVSTDTQYF.

V and J are TRBV20-1 and TRBJ2-7; 7 positions agree with TRBD2. The trim removed 1 base at V and 3 bases at J, leaving 0 bases unmatched. CDR1 is DFQATT, CDR2 SNEGSKA, per germline (reference sequence). This CDR3 spans 12 amino acids. The CDR3 here is CSARGEGYEQYF. CDR3 coding DNA: TGCAGTGCTAGAGGGGAGGGCTACGAGCAGTACTTC.